A single sample is the source of the 26 T cell receptor beta chains below, sequenced in a study of blood T cell repertoires in COVID-19. Sequenced by immunoSEQ multiplex PCR; TCRdb stores in-frame clones only, minus some. Of more than 90,000 clones in the sample, roughly 80% were seen once. The sample was peripheral blood. The receptors come from a man aged 65-85 years with acute or convalescent COVID-19.

The chain combines TRBV5-1 with TRBJ2-3; 9 positions match TRBD1. Trimming cost V 7 bases and J 0 bases; bases outside gene matches: 3. CDR1 is SGHRS and CDR2 is YFSETQ in the germline V gene. This CDR3 is built from 14 residues. CDR3 amino acids: CASGTGWSTDTQYF. The CDR3 coding sequence is TGCGCCAGCGGGACAGGGTGGAGCACAGATACGCAGTATTTT.

This sequence joins TRBV21-1 and TRBJ1-1. TRBV21-1 is a known pseudogene. This CDR3 contains 14 residues. The CDR3 protein is CASSKALRDTEAFF. Written as DNA, the CDR3 is TGTGCCAGCAGCAAAGCGCTGCGGGACACTGAAGCTTTCTTT.

The V and J genes are TRBV29-1 and TRBJ2-1; possibly TRBD1 for D (6 bases). Germline-derived CDR1 and CDR2 are SQVTM and ANQGSEA. Trimming left V 4 bases short and J 4 bases short, with 29 bases between. This CDR3 has 19 residues. In DNA, the CDR3 is TGCAGCGTTGGAGGTTTTAAGGCAGGGGCTACGACCCGATACAATGAGCAGTTCTTC. It translates to CSVGGFKAGATTRYNEQFF.

The CDR3 reads CASLPLGGGPGQGTEAFF. The CDR3 nucleotides are TGTGCCAGCCTACCACTGGGGGGGGGACCGGGACAGGGCACTGAAGCTTTCTTT. The rearrangement links TRBV19 to TRBJ1-1, with TRBD1 matching 9 bases. The CDR3 is 18 residues long. Germline V gene lookup returns CDR1 LNHDA and CDR2 SQIVND (reference sequence). V lost 9 bases to trimming and J lost 4 bases; unmatched junction nucleotides: 21.

The chain couples TRBV19 to TRBJ2-1, with 12 bases matching TRBD2. Germline CDR1 reads LNHDA; CDR2 reads SQIVND (reference sequence). The CDR3 is made up of 17 amino acids. After removal of 1 base from V and 2 bases from J, the junction contained 3 bases not matched to a gene. The CDR3 region is CASSIGTSGDTYNEQFF. The DNA of the CDR3 is TGTGCCAGTAGTATAGGGACTAGCGGGGATACCTACAATGAGCAGTTCTTC.

This chain connects TRBV2 to TRBJ1-5; D perhaps matches TRBD1 (5 bases). CDR3 length: 13 residues. CDR1 is SNHLY, CDR2 FYNNEI, per germline. Between the trimmed V and J ends, which lost 8 bases and 4 bases, there was a span of 12 bases. As DNA, the CDR3 is TGTGCCAGCCATCAGGACATTAATCAGCCCCAGCATTTT. Translating gives CASHQDINQPQHF.

The chain combines TRBV2 with TRBJ2-7; D unresolved. Trimming took 2 bases from V and 6 from J, leaving 14 bases between them. The CDR3 is made up of 14 amino acids. The germline CDR1 and CDR2 sequences are SNHLY and FYNNEI. CDR3 region: CASSEFPNPSEQYF. CDR3 nucleotide sequence: TGTGCCAGCAGTGAATTCCCTAACCCCTCCGAGCAGTACTTC.

The chain employs TRBV7-9 and TRBJ1-5, with a tentative D call TRBD1 (5 bases). Between the trimmed V and J ends, which lost 3 bases and 3 bases, there was a span of 15 bases. Germline V gene data show CDR1 as SEHNR and CDR2 as FQNEAQ (reference sequence). The CDR3 is made up of 16 amino acids. CDR3 amino acids: CASSFVAGGYNQPQHF. The CDR3 region has the DNA TGTGCCAGCAGCTTCGTCGCGGGGGGGTACAATCAGCCCCAGCATTTT.

The chain recombines TRBV5-1 with TRBJ2-1; 11 bases are shared with TRBD2. Germline values: CDR1 SGHRS, CDR2 YFSETQ. This CDR3 has 16 amino acids. The junction had 3 bases not matched to a gene; V was cut back by 1 base and J by 3 bases. Here the CDR3 DNA reads TGCGCCAGCAGCTTGCCCGGGACTAGCGGCTACAATGAGCAGTTCTTC. It codes for CASSLPGTSGYNEQFF.

The V call is TRBV7-9, the J call TRBJ1-2, with D maybe TRBD1 (5 bases). Germline CDR1 and CDR2: SEHNR and FQNEAQ (reference sequence). The CDR3 extends over 15 amino acids. Trimming cost V 5 bases and J 4 bases, with 17 bases left between them. Here the CDR3 DNA reads TGTGCCAGCAGCCCCCAAGACAGATCGGGCTATGGCTACACCTTC. Its translation is CASSPQDRSGYGYTF.

The chain recombines TRBV7-2 with TRBJ2-2; TRBD2 agrees at 9 bases. CDR1 is SGHTA and CDR2 is FQGNSA in the germline V gene. The junction had 12 bases not matched to a gene; V was cut back by 3 bases and J by 10 bases. There are 16 residues in the CDR3. Here the CDR3 reads CASSLSAGGLPVELFF. CDR3 DNA: TGTGCCAGCAGCTTGTCCGCGGGGGGGTTACCGGTGGAGCTGTTTTTT.

The chain has TRBV6-5 and TRBJ1-2, with a possible D match to TRBD1 (6 bases). Germline lookup yields CDR1 MNHEY and CDR2 SVGAGI. The length of the CDR3 is 15 residues. Trimming took off 2 bases at V and 4 bases at J, with 14 bases between the two ends. Written as DNA, the CDR3 is TGTGCCAGCAGTTACACGGGGGGCAATATCTATGGCTACACCTTC. It is translated as CASSYTGGNIYGYTF.

This rearrangement joins TRBV7-3 to TRBJ2-2; TRBD1 aligns across 7 bases. The CDR3 runs to 13 residues. After removal of 5 bases from V and 5 bases from J, the junction contained 2 bases not matched to a gene. Germline V CDR1 and CDR2: SGHTA, FQGTGA. This CDR3 reads CASSPGGTGELFF. The CDR3, as DNA: TGTGCCAGCAGCCCAGGGGGTACCGGGGAGCTGTTTTTT.

The CDR3 loop is CASSGSGQRESYEQYF. Here the CDR3 DNA reads TGTGCCAGCAGCGGCAGCGGCCAGCGGGAATCCTACGAGCAGTACTTC. The chain recombines TRBV5-4 with TRBJ2-7; 7 nucleotides align to TRBD2. The V gene end was trimmed by 4 bases and the J gene end by 1 base; junction bases not matched to a gene: 11. CDR1 and CDR2 from the germline V gene are SGHNT and YYREEE (reference sequence). CDR3 length: 16 residues.

The chain recombines TRBV7-6 with TRBJ1-5; no clear D gene. The germline CDR1 and CDR2 sequences are SGHVS and FNYEAQ. This CDR3 is built from 15 residues. The V gene lost 3 bases and the J gene lost 3 bases, with 12 bases spanning the gap. The CDR3 region has the DNA TGTGCCAGCAGCTTCGCAGGTTGTAACAATCAGCCCCAGCATTTT. It codes for CASSFAGCNNQPQHF.

This clone has a single count. The chain combines TRBV3-1 (or the pseudogene TRBV3-2) with TRBJ2-5, with D possibly being TRBD2 (6 bases). Deletions cut 4 bases from V and 2 bases from J, with 20 bases between. CDR3 length: 17 amino acids. Germline V gives CDR1 LGHDT, CDR2 YNNKEL (reference sequence). The CDR3 nucleotides are TGTGCCAGCAGCCCACCTAAAGGGCGGGAAAAACAAGAGACCCAGTACTTC. Protein: CASSPPKGREKQETQYF.

A note on this clone: Other DNA sequences from this sample encode an identical CDR3 as well. J is TRBJ1-4 and V is TRBV15; perhaps TRBD1 as D (6 bases). Looked up from germline, CDR1 is LNHNV and CDR2 is YYDKDF (reference sequence). V was clipped by 0 bases and J by 6 bases, with 8 bases between them. The CDR3 is 14 amino acids. The CDR3: CATSREGGDEKLFF. CDR3 coding DNA: TGTGCCACCAGCAGAGAAGGGGGTGATGAAAAACTGTTTTTT.

The chain employs TRBV5-6 and TRBJ2-3, with 8 bases fitting TRBD1. This CDR3 has 15 amino acids. The V and J ends lost 4 bases and 4 bases, in that order; junction bases with no gene match: 8. The germline V gene encodes CDR1 SGHDT and CDR2 YYEEEE. For the CDR3, the DNA is TGTGCCAGCAGCACGTCCCGGACAGGGTCAGATACGCAGTATTTT. Translation: CASSTSRTGSDTQYF.

This clone was observed a single time. The CDR3 sequence: CASSERGTSGDTQYF. CDR3 nucleotides: TGTGCCAGCAGCGAACGGGGGACTAGCGGAGATACGCAGTATTTT. The rearrangement uses TRBV2 and TRBJ2-3, with 11 bases lining up with TRBD2. In germline, CDR1 is SNHLY, CDR2 FYNNEI. The junction had 7 bases not matched to a gene; V was cut back by 6 bases and J by 5 bases. The CDR3 is 15 amino acids. Together with reference TRBV2 and TRBJ2-3, the CDR3 gives the full variable domain: EPEVTQTPSHQVTQMGQEVILRCVPISNHLYFYWYRQILGQKVEFLVSFYNNEISEKSEIFDDQFSVERPDGSNFTLKIRSTKLEDSAMYFCASSERGTSGDTQYFGPGTRLTVL.

This chain uses TRBV2 with TRBJ2-1, with a weak D call TRBD1 (6 bases). The CDR3 is 13 residues long. From germline, CDR1 is SNHLY and CDR2 FYNNEI. The germline V and J ends were trimmed by 7 bases and 6 bases, with 13 bases remaining between them. The DNA for the CDR3 is TGTGCCAGCACGGGACATCACTCCAATGAGCAGTTCTTC. Translating gives CASTGHHSNEQFF.

The chain joins TRBV12-3 or TRBV12-4 to TRBJ1-5, with D hard to call. CDR3 length equals 13 residues. The V and J ends lost 6 bases and 0 bases respectively, with 6 bases between them. The CDR3 sequence is CASSQVSNQPQHF. CDR3 in DNA: TGTGCCAGCAGCCAGGTTAGCAATCAGCCCCAGCATTTT.

This clone turned up a few times. The genes are TRBV9 and TRBJ2-2; 8 bases are a match to TRBD2. J was trimmed by 3 bases and V by 6 bases; bases with no gene match: 10. This CDR3 comprises 16 residues. CDR1 is SGDLS, CDR2 YYNGEE, per germline. Here the CDR3 reads CASTLSSGGHTGELFF. For the CDR3, the DNA is TGTGCCAGCACCCTTTCGTCGGGGGGGCACACCGGGGAGCTGTTTTTT. Variable domain in full (rest from reference TRBV9 and TRBJ2-2): DSGVTQTPKHLITATGQRVTLRCSPRSGDLSVYWYQQSLDQGLQFLIQYYNGEERAKGNILERFSAQQFPDLHSELNLSSLELGDSALYFCASTLSSGGHTGELFFGEGSRLTVL.

This chain joins TRBV19 and TRBJ2-7; TRBD1 is a possible D gene (6 bases). CDR1 and CDR2 from the germline V gene are LNHDA and SQIVND (reference sequence). This CDR3 comprises 15 residues. V lost 6 bases, J lost 1 base, and 16 bases lay in between. The CDR3 is CASSTTGRGSYEQYF. As DNA, the CDR3 is TGTGCCAGTAGCACGACAGGTCGGGGTTCCTACGAGCAGTACTTC.

The V and J genes are TRBV19 and TRBJ2-3, with 16 bases fitting TRBD2. The CDR3 totals 17 residues. Trimming cost V 5 bases and J 9 bases; bases outside gene matches: 11. The V gene's germline CDR1 is LNHDA and CDR2 SQIVND (reference sequence). CDR3 nucleotide sequence: TGTGCCAGTAGTCCGCCCGGGACTAGCGGGGGGGGCAGGACGCAGTATTTT. It translates to CASSPPGTSGGGRTQYF.

Here the CDR3 DNA reads TGCGCCAGCAGCCCGCGGACTGATTTAAACACTGAAGCTTTCTTT. Translated, it gives CASSPRTDLNTEAFF. The V and J genes are TRBV5-1 and TRBJ1-1; D is unclear. This CDR3 is built from 15 residues. The V end lost 4 bases, the J end lost 2 bases, and 15 bases lay between the germline ends. CDR1 SGHRS and CDR2 YFSETQ come from the germline V gene.

This clone appeared once. The chain uses TRBV28 and TRBJ1-2; maybe TRBD1 (5 bases). The CDR3 loop spans 14 amino acids. Germline CDR1 MDHEN, CDR2 SYDVKM. The V end lost 5 bases, the J end lost 3 bases, and 13 bases lay between the germline ends. The CDR3 DNA follows: TGTGCCAGCAGTACCCCGGGGGGGGACTATGGCTACACCTTC. Translating it yields CASSTPGGDYGYTF.